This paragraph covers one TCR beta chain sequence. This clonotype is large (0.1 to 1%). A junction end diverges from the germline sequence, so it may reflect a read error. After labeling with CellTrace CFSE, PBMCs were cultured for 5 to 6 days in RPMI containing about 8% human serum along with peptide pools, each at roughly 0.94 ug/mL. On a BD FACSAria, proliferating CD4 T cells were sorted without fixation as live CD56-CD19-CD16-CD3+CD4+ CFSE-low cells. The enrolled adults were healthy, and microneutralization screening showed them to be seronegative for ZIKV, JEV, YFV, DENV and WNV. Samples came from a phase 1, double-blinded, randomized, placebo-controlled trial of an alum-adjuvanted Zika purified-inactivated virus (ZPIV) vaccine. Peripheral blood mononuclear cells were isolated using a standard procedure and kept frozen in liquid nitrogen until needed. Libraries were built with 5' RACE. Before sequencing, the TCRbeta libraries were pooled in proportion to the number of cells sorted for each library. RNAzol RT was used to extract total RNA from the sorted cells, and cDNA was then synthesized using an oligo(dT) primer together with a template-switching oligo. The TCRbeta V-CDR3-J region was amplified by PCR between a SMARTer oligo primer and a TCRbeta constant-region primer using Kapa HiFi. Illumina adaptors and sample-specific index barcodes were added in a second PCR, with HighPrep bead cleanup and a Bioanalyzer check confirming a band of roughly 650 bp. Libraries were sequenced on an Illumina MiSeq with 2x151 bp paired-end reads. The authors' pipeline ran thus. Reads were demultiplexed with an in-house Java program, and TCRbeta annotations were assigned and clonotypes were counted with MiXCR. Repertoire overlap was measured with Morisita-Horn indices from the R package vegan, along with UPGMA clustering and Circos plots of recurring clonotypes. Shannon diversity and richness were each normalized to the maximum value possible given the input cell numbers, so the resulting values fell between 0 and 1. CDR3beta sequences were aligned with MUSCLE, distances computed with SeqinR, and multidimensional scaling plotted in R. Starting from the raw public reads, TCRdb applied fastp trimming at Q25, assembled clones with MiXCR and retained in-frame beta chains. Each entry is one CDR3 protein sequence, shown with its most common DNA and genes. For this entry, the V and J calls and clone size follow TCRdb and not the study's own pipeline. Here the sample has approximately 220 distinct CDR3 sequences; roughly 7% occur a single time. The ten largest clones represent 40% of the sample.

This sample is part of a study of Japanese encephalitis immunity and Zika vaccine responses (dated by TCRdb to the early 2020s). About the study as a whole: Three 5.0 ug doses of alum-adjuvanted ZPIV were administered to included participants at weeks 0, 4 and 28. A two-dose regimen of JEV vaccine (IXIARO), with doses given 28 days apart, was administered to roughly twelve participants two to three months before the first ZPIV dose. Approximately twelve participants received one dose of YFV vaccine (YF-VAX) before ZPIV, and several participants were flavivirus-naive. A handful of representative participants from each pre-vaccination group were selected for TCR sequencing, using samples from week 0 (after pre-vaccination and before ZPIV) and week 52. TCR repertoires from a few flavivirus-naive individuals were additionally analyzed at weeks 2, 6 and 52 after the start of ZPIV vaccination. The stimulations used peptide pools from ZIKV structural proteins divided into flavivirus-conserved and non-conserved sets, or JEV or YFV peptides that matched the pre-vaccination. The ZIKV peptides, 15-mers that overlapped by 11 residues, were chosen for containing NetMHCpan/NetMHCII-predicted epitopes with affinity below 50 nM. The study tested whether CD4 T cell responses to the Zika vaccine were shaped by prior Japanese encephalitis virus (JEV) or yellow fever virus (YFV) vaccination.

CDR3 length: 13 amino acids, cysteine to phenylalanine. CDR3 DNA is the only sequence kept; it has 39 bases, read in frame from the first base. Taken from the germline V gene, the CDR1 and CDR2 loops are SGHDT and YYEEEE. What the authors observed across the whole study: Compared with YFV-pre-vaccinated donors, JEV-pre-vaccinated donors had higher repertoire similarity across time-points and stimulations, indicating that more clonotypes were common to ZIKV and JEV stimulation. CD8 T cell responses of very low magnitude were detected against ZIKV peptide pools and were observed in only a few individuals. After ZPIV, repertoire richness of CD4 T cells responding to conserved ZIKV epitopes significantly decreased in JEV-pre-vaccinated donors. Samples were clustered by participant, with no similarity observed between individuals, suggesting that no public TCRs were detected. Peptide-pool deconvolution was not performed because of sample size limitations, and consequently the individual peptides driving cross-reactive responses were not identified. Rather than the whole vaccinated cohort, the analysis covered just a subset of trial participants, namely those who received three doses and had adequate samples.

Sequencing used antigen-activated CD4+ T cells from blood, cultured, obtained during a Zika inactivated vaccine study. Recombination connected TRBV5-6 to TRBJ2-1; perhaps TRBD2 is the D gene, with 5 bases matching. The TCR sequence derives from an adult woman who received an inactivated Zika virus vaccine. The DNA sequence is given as TGCGGTGCGGCTAGCAGGTTGTCCAATGAGCAGTTCTTC. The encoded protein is CGAASRLSNEQFF. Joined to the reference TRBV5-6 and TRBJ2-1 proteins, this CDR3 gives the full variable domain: DAGVTQSPTHLIKTRGQQVTLRCSPKSGHDTVSWYQQALGQGPQFIFQYYEEEERQRGNFPDRFSGHQFPNYSSELNVNALLLGDSALYLCGAASRLSNEQFFGPGTRLTVL.